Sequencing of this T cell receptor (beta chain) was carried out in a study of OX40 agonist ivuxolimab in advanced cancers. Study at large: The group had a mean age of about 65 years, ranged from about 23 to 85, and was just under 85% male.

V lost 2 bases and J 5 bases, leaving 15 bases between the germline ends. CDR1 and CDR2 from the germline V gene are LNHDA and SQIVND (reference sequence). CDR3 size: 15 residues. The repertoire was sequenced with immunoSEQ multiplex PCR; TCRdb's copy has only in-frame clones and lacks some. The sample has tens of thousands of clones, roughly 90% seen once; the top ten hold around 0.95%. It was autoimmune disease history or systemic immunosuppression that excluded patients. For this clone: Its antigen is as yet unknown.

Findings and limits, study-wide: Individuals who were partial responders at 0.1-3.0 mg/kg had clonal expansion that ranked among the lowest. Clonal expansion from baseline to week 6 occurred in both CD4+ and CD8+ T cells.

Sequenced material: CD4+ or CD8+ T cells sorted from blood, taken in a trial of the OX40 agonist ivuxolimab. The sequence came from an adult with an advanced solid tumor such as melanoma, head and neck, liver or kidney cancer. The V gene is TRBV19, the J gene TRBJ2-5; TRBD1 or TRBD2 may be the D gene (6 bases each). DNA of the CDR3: TGTGCCAGTAGTATAAGGGGGGCGGCGAGGGAGACCCAGTACTTC. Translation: CASSIRGAARETQYF.